Listed below are T cell receptor beta chains from one sample, sequenced in a study of cytomegalovirus exposure and HLA in healthy donors. Assay: immunoSEQ multiplex PCR; the TCRdb copy retains only in-frame clones and omits some. Here the sample spans about 150,000 clones, 72% being singletons. Sequenced sample: PBMCs. The receptors shown here come from a man aged 35-49 years in good health and CMV-seronegative. The CDR3 runs from the conserved cysteine through the conserved F or W. A D gene is named only where the DNA matches it firmly. Clone size is not always given. Where it is, it says once, few, many or a class for expanded clones.

TRBD1 | TRBJ1-5 | - | TRBV7-2 | TGTGCCAGCAGCTTAGCGGGGGACAGTCAGCCCCAGCATTTT | CASSLAGDSQPQHF
- | TRBJ1-2 | - | TRBV5-6 | TGTGCCAGCAGCTTGATCGGACAGCCTCACTATGGCTACACCTTC | CASSLIGQPHYGYTF
- | TRBJ2-2 | few | TRBV2 | TGTGCCAGCAGTGAAAGGGGAACCGGGGAGCTGTTTTTT | CASSERGTGELFF
TRBD1 | TRBJ1-6 | - | TRBV6-1 | TGTGCCAGCAGTGGGACAGGGATTAATTCACCCCTCCACTTT | CASSGTGINSPLHF
TRBD1 | TRBJ2-1 | once | TRBV5-6 | TGTGCCAGCAGCTTGGGAGCCAGGGGGTCCTACAATGAGCAGTTCTTC | CASSLGARGSYNEQFF
- | TRBJ2-7 | - | TRBV28 | TGTGCCAGCAGTTTAGATGGTGGAGGGGGCGAGTACTTC | CASSLDGGGGEYF
TRBD1 | TRBJ1-1 | - | TRBV2 | TGTGCCAGCAGTGCAAACAGGGGGCGAGCTACTGAAGCTTTCTTT | CASSANRGRATEAFF
- | TRBJ2-3 | - | TRBV7-2 | TGTGCCAGCAGCGCCGCGGAGGATACGCAGTATTTT | CASSAAEDTQYF
- | TRBJ2-3 | few | TRBV2 | TGTGCCAGCAGGGACGGGACACTCAGCACAGATACGCAGTATTTT | CASRDGTLSTDTQYF
- | TRBJ1-3 | - | TRBV11-2 | TGTGCCAGCAGCCCTTACTTGGCTGGAAACACCATATATTTT | CASSPYLAGNTIYF
TRBD1 | TRBJ2-1 | once | TRBV5-4 | TGTGCCAGCAGCCTCCGGACAGGGGGTCAGGGTGAGCAGTTCTTC | CASSLRTGGQGEQFF
TRBD2 | TRBJ2-1 | - | TRBV27 | TGTGCCAGCAGTCCGTGGGGGGGCTCCTACAATGAGCAGTTCTTC | CASSPWGGSYNEQFF
TRBD1 | TRBJ2-7 | - | TRBV19 | TGTGCCAGTAGTATAGTCGTCTGGACAGGGCGGAAAAGTGGCTACGAGCAGTACTTC | CASSIVVWTGRKSGYEQYF
TRBD2 | TRBJ2-1 | few | TRBV5-4 | TGTGCCAGCAGCTTGTACGGGAGGGCCAACTATGAGCAGTTCTTC | CASSLYGRANYEQFF
TRBD2 | TRBJ2-7 | many | TRBV27 | TGTGCCAGCAGCCCTAGGGGACTAGCGGGAGGGCCGGGGCACTCCTACGAGCAGTACTTC | CASSPRGLAGGPGHSYEQYF
TRBD2 | TRBJ2-3 | - | TRBV6-5 | TGTGCCTGTGGGGGGGGTCCGACATCGGATACGCAGTATTTT | CACGGGPTSDTQYF
TRBD1 | TRBJ2-3 | once | TRBV2 | TGTGCCAGCAGGAGACAGGGGGCTCTTCGTTCAGATACGCAGTATTTT | CASRRQGALRSDTQYF
TRBD2 | TRBJ2-7 | - | TRBV30 | TGTGCCAATCAAGCGGGGCCCGAGCAGTACTTC | CANQAGPEQYF
- | TRBJ2-1 | - | TRBV6-1 | TGTGCCAGCAGTGAACATAGACAGAATGAGCAGTTCTTC | CASSEHRQNEQFF
TRBD2 | TRBJ2-1 | few | TRBV28 | TGTGCCAGCACCGCACTAAGGGAGGGTCTCGACAATGAGCAGTTCTTC | CASTALREGLDNEQFF
- | TRBJ1-4 | few | TRBV7-8 | TGTGCCAGCAGCCCCGGTGGGGGAGGAAAACTGTTTTTT | CASSPGGGGKLFF
TRBD1 | TRBJ2-3 | - | TRBV4-1 | TGCGCCAGCAGCCCAGGGACAGGGACAAATACGCAGTATTTT | CASSPGTGTNTQYF
TRBD1 | TRBJ2-1 | - | TRBV11-3 | TGTGCCAGCAGCTTAAGCGGGACAGGGGACTACAATGAGCAGTTCTTC | CASSLSGTGDYNEQFF
TRBD1 | TRBJ1-6 | - | TRBV30 | TGTGCCTGGAGTGGGACAGGGTTCTGGTCACCCCTCCACTTT | CAWSGTGFWSPLHF
TRBD1 | TRBJ1-4 | - | TRBV9 | TGTGCCAGCAGCACCCGGGACAGGGGGAGTGAAAAACTGTTTTTT | CASSTRDRGSEKLFF
- | TRBJ1-3 | - | TRBV28 | TGTGCCAGCAGTTTACCGACAGGCTCTGGAAACACCATATATTTT | CASSLPTGSGNTIYF
TRBD1 | TRBJ1-4 | - | TRBV2 | TGTGCCAGCAGTGAACCCGGACAGGGGGCATACGGGTATGAAAAACTGTTTTTT | CASSEPGQGAYGYEKLFF
- | TRBJ1-1 | - | TRBV7-9 | TGTGCCAGCAGCGCCACGGGGGGTAGCACTGAAGCTTTCTTT | CASSATGGSTEAFF
- | TRBJ2-5 | - | TRBV7-9 | TGTGCCAGCAGCCGACTCTCCCAAGAGACCCAGTACTTC | CASSRLSQETQYF
- | TRBJ2-2 | - | TRBV6-6 | TGTGCCAGCGTTCCGAGCACCGGGGAGCTGTTTTTT | CASVPSTGELFF
- | TRBJ1-4 | few | TRBV18 | TGTGCCAGCTCACCCCCGGGGGAAAAACTGTTTTTT | CASSPPGEKLFF
- | TRBJ1-5 | - | TRBV2 | TGTGCCAGCACCCCGCGACAGGGCAATCAGCCCCAGCATTTT | CASTPRQGNQPQHF
- | TRBJ2-1 | - | TRBV10-1 | TGCGCCAGCAGTCCAATAGCAGGGTTGCCCTACAATGAGCAGTTCTTC | CASSPIAGLPYNEQFF
TRBD1 | TRBJ1-2 | - | TRBV14 | TGTGCCAGCAGCCAAGGCCCGGGACAGGGCACGAACTATGGCTACACCTTC | CASSQGPGQGTNYGYTF
TRBD2 | TRBJ2-1 | - | TRBV14 | TGTGCCAGCAGCCAAGCAACCTTTCTAGCGGGAGATTTCGATGAGCAGTTCTTC | CASSQATFLAGDFDEQFF
TRBD1 | TRBJ1-1 | few | TRBV6-1 | TGTGCCAGCAGTGATCGCGGCGGGACAGGGGAAGCTTTCTTT | CASSDRGGTGEAFF
- | TRBJ1-6 | - | TRBV7-8 | TGTGCCAGCAGACTCTCAGGGAGGTTGAATTCACCCCTCCACTTT | CASRLSGRLNSPLHF
- | TRBJ1-3 | - | TRBV5-1 | TGCGCCAGCAGCTACGGGGTCGACAATACCATATATTTT | CASSYGVDNTIYF
TRBD1 | TRBJ1-5 | - | TRBV19 | TGTGCCAGTAGCAAAGGGACAGGGGGTTACAATCAGCCCCAGCATTTT | CASSKGTGGYNQPQHF
- | TRBJ2-4 | - | TRBV29-1 | TGCAGCGTTGATCTGGGAGGACGAGCAGGCAAAAACATTCAGTACTTC | CSVDLGGRAGKNIQYF
- | TRBJ1-2 | - | TRBV7-2 | TGTGCCAGCAGCTTAGCGCTTCGGTATGGCTACACCTTC | CASSLALRYGYTF
TRBD1 | TRBJ1-2 | - | TRBV6-4 | TGTGCCAGCAGGGACAGGGGAGGAGGTGGCTACACCTTC | CASRDRGGGGYTF
- | TRBJ2-5 | - | TRBV30 | TGTGCCTGGAGCTTTAGCCCCCGTAGCGGGACCCAGTACTTC | CAWSFSPRSGTQYF
TRBD1 | TRBJ1-5 | few | TRBV19 | TGTGCCAGTAGTTCACTGACAGGGGGCATCCAGCCCCAGCATTTT | CASSSLTGGIQPQHF
- | TRBJ1-2 | many | TRBV6-1 | TGTGCCAGCAGTGAAGAAGACACCTCCTATGGCTACACCTTC | CASSEEDTSYGYTF
TRBD1 | TRBJ1-1 | - | TRBV10-2 | TGCGCCAGCAGTGGGACAGGGGGCTGGACTGAAGCTTTCTTT | CASSGTGGWTEAFF
- | TRBJ2-1 | - | TRBV27 | TGTGCCAGCAGTTTTAGGTCTAGCGAGCAGTTCTTC | CASSFRSSEQFF
- | TRBJ1-1 | - | TRBV5-1 | TGCGCCAGCAGCTCGACAAATTTGAACACTGAAGCTTTCTTT | CASSSTNLNTEAFF
- | TRBJ2-3 | - | TRBV29-1 | TGCAGCGTTGAATTGGGCCAGGATACGCAGTATTTT | CSVELGQDTQYF
- | TRBJ2-7 | - | TRBV5-1 | TGCGCCAGCAGCTTTGGGCAAGACTACGAGCAGTACTTC | CASSFGQDYEQYF
- | TRBJ2-7 | - | TRBV7-9 | TGTGCCAGCAGCCTGGACAGCTCCTACGAGCAGTACTTC | CASSLDSSYEQYF
- | TRBJ1-4 | once | TRBV19 | TGTGCCAGTAGTATCAATACAGGGTATGGAGAAAAACTGTTTTTT | CASSINTGYGEKLFF
TRBD1 | TRBJ2-1 | few | TRBV5-1 | TGCGCCAGCACTAAAGGGGGCGGCGATGAGCAGTTCTTC | CASTKGGGDEQFF
TRBD1 | TRBJ2-7 | - | TRBV7-9 | TGTGCCAGCAGCTTTGCCGGGACAGCTGAGTACTTC | CASSFAGTAEYF